The 3 T cell receptor beta chains given below trace back to one sample, sequenced in a study of Graves' ophthalmopathy and Graves' hyperthyroidism. CDR3 regions of TCR beta were amplified from RNA transcripts. The workflow started with a first-round RT-PCR run with HTBI primers and then moved on to a second-round multiplex PCR. TCRdb re-called the multiplex PCR reads through MiXCR, storing one row per CDR3 protein. The sample lists 200,000 to 250,000 distinct CDR3 sequences; around 50% were seen once. Specimen: peripheral blood. The receptor set was obtained from an adult man with Graves' ophthalmopathy.

This chain links TRBV5-8 with TRBJ2-7, with a weak D call TRBD1 (5 bases). V was cut by 0 bases and J by 1 base, with 11 bases left in between. The germline gives CDR1 SGHTS, CDR2 YDEGEE. CDR3 size: 15 residues. CDR3 sequence (DNA): TGTGCCAGCAGCTTGGTCGGACACGGGTCCTACGAGCAGTACTTC. Encoded protein: CASSLVGHGSYEQYF.

This clonotype occurred many times. The CDR3 sequence: CSVVTGEEFYGYTF. In nucleotides, the CDR3 is TGCAGCGTTGTTACAGGGGAAGAATTCTATGGCTACACCTTC. V gene TRBV29-1 combines with J gene TRBJ1-2, with 7 nucleotides matching TRBD1. Germline V gives CDR1 SQVTM, CDR2 ANQGSEA. V shed 4 bases and J 4 bases; nucleotides not matched to a gene: 9. The CDR3 extends over 14 amino acids.

The chain couples TRBV9 to TRBJ1-4; tentatively, D is TRBD1 (5 bases). V lost 0 bases and J 3 bases, leaving 18 bases between the germline ends. The V gene's germline CDR1 is SGDLS and CDR2 YYNGEE. This CDR3 has 18 residues. CDR3 region: CASSVVVGGDSPNEKLFF. In DNA, the CDR3 is TGTGCCAGCAGCGTAGTAGTGGGGGGGGACTCCCCTAATGAAAAACTGTTTTTT.